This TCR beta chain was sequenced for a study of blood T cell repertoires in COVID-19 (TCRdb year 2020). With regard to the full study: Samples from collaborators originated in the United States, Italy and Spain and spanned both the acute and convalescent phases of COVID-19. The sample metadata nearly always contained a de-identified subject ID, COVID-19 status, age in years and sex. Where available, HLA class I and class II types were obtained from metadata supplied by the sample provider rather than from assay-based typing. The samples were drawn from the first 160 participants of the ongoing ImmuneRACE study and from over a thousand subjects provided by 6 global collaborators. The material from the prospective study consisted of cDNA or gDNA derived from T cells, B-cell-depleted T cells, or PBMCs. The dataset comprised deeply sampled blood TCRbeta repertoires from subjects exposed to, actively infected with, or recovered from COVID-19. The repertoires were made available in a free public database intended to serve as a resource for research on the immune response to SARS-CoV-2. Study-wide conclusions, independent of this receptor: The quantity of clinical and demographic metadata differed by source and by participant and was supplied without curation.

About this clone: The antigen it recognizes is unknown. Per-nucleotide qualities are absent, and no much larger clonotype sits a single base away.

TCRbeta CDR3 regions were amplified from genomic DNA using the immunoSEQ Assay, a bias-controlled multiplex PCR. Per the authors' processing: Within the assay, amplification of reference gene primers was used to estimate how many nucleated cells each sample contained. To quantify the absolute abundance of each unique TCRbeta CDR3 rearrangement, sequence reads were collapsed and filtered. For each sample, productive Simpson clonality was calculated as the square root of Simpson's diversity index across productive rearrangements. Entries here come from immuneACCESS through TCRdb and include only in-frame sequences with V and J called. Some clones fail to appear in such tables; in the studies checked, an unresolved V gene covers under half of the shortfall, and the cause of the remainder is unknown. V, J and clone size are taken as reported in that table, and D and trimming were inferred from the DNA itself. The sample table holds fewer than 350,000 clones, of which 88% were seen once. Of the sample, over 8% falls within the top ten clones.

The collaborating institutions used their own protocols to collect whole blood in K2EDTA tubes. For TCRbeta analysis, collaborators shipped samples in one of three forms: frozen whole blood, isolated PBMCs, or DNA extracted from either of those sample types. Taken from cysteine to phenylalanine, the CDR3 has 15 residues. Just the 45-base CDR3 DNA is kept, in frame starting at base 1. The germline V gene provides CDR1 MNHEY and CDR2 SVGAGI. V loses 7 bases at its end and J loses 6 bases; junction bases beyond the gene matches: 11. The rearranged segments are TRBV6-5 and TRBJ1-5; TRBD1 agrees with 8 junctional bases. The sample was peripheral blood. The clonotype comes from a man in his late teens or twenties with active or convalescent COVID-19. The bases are TGTGCCAGCACTACCGACAGGGGTTGGGGTCAGCCCCAGCATTTT. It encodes CASTTDRGWGQPQHF.